The TCR beta chain under discussion was sequenced for a study of shared clonotypes between healthy human individuals. Comment on this clone: Its antigen is as yet unknown. One end of the junction does not line up with germline, which may come from a read error.

Germline CDR1 and CDR2: SGHNT and YENEEA. The CDR3 covers 16 residues. Regarding the study as a whole: Though the depth was large, rarefaction showed that sorted-subset sequencing was incomplete.

CD45RO-negative, CCR7-positively selected cells formed the naive CD8 fraction, excluding terminally differentiated effector memory CD45RA+ cells. Sequenced by immunoSEQ multiplex PCR; TCRdb stores in-frame clones only, minus some. The table includes 2 million to 2.5 million clones, about 95% detected once. The rearrangement uses TRBV11-3 and TRBJ2-1; TRBD1 aligns across 8 bases. The clonotype originates from a man aged 18 to 35 in good health. The sequenced sample consisted of naive CD8+ T cells sorted from blood. CDR3 protein: CASSLDGTGSYNEQFF. CDR3 coding DNA: TGTGCCAGCAGCCTAGACGGGACAGGCTCCTACAATGAGCAGTTCTTC.